This T cell receptor (beta chain) was identified during a study of identical twins. The germline V gene has CDR1 SQVTM and CDR2 ANQGSEA. The CDR3 totals 13 residues. The V end was cut by 7 bases, the J end by 0 bases, with 9 bases between. This clonotype was seen ten or more times. Antigen specificity is unknown. Unique molecular identifiers were present on cDNA, and template switching added a universal primer site. TCRdb re-called the 5' RACE reads through MiXCR, storing one row per CDR3 protein. Of hundreds of thousands of distinct CDR3 sequences listed, 5.5% to 6.5% were seen once; the top ten hold around 1.9%. General study points: Potential partial confounding of zero-insertion analyses by invariant MAIT and iNKT cells was noted. The same donors were not followed; conclusions instead depended on cross-sectional statistical analysis. Out-of-frame sharing of TCR alpha in monozygotic twins was underestimated by models.

The genes are TRBV29-1 and TRBJ1-4; D not resolved. This receptor was obtained from a man younger than 35 in good health. Sample: naive T cells sorted from blood. CDR3 bases: TGCAGCGGGAAAAGTGCAACTAATGAAAAACTGTTTTTT. Amino acids: CSGKSATNEKLFF.